This entry concerns a single TCR beta chain. The antigen remains unidentified. This entry comes from a study of shared clonotypes between healthy human individuals. Trimming removed 5 bases at V and 1 base at J, with 8 bases between. CDR3 size: 13 residues. Germline CDR1 MNHNS, CDR2 SASEGT. Sequencing was performed with immunoSEQ multiplex PCR; in TCRdb, only in-frame clones are kept and a portion is missing. The repertoire includes some 2,000,000 clones, around 95% of them detected once, and 0.1% to 0.15% sits in the top ten. Study-wide results and limits: Clonotypes shared by all four donors outscored non-shared clonotypes in generation probability. For naive CD4 cells, around 5.1% of clonotypes were shared across a few donors.

The chain recombines TRBV6-1 with TRBJ2-5; maybe TRBD1 (6 bases). Material for sequencing was naive CD4+ T cells sorted from blood. Subset here: CD45RA+ positively selected. The sequence derives from a man between 18 and 29 years old in good health. CDR3 residues: CASSRGFQETQYF. The CDR3 DNA is TGTGCCAGCAGTAGGGGGTTCCAAGAGACCCAGTACTTC.